These 17 T cell receptor beta chains were all obtained from the same sample, sequenced in a study of monozygotic twins with inflammatory bowel disease. TCRdb re-called the 5' RACE reads, yielding one record per CDR3 amino acid sequence without DNA. The sample totals 200,000 to 250,000 distinct CDR3 sequences; its top ten clones hold roughly 7.1%. What was sequenced was blood. The receptors derive from a human donor with ulcerative colitis or Crohn's disease, or a healthy co-twin of an affected twin (not recorded which).

V usage is TRBV9 and J usage is TRBJ2-7; TCRdb designates TRBD1, a call that cannot be tested without DNA. The CDR3 spans 15 residues. CDR1 and CDR2 (germline): SGDLS, YYNGEE. The CDR3 is CASRPTVWLSYEQYF.

The J gene is TRBJ1-2, the V gene TRBV5-1. This CDR3 comprises 13 residues. Germline values: CDR1 SGHRS, CDR2 YFSETQ. CDR3: CASSLEVGYGYTF.

The V call is TRBV11-2, the J call TRBJ1-1; no DNA is available, so the TRBD1 call from TCRdb remains unchecked. In germline, CDR1 is SGHAT, CDR2 FQNNGV. This CDR3 is built from 16 residues. CDR3 sequence: CASSLYVVRENTEAFF.

The rearrangement uses TRBV7-2 and TRBJ2-1; TCRdb indicates TRBD2, and absent DNA this call remains unverified. Per germline, CDR1 SGHTA and CDR2 FQGNSA. This CDR3 has 16 residues. CDR3 loop: CASSPSGTSGYNEQFF. Full variable domain (outside the CDR3, taken from reference TRBV7-2 and TRBJ2-1): GAGVSQSPSNKVTEKGKDVELRCDPISGHTALYWYRQSLGQGLEFLIYFQGNSAPDKSGLPSDRFSAERTGGSVSTLTIQRTQQEDSAVYLCASSPSGTSGYNEQFFGPGTRLTVL.

V gene TRBV2 combines with J gene TRBJ1-2. CDR1 SNHLY and CDR2 FYNNEI come from the germline V gene. The CDR3 is made up of 13 amino acids. The CDR3 spells CASNRGDGYGYTF.

The chain couples TRBV4-3 to TRBJ1-3; the TRBD1 assignment by TCRdb is unverifiable without DNA. CDR3 length equals 18 residues. Germline CDR1 reads LGHNA; CDR2 reads YSLEER. The CDR3 sequence is CASSQWTGSTNFGNTIYF.

The CDR3 spells CASSPSGLTNTGELFF. The J gene is TRBJ2-2, the V gene TRBV5-1; TCRdb lists TRBD2, though no DNA is available to test this call. This CDR3 has 16 residues. The germline V gene encodes CDR1 SGHRS and CDR2 YFSETQ.

CDR3 region: CASSLDAFGQPQHF. The chain has TRBV5-1 and TRBJ1-5. Germline V lookup: CDR1 SGHRS, CDR2 YFSETQ. This CDR3 is 14 amino acids long.

This chain joins TRBV15 and TRBJ1-2. Germline loops: CDR1 LNHNV, CDR2 YYDKDF (reference sequence). The CDR3 length is 15 residues. CDR3 region: CATSREAGKGYGYTF.

V and J are TRBV9 and TRBJ1-1; the TCRdb call, TRBD1, lacks DNA for checking. CDR3 length: 16 amino acids. The germline gives CDR1 SGDLS, CDR2 YYNGEE. This CDR3 is CASSVGTDLSSTEAFF.

V is TRBV14 and J is TRBJ2-2. The CDR3 is 15 residues long. CDR1 is SGHDN and CDR2 is FVKESK in the germline V gene. The chain's CDR3 is CASADRHSNTGELFF.

The chain combines TRBV7-3 with TRBJ2-3. CDR3 length: 13 residues. Germline V gives CDR1 SGHTA, CDR2 FQGTGA. CDR3 sequence: CASSLSPTDTQYF.

The rearrangement uses TRBV7-2 and TRBJ2-1. The CDR3 loop spans 15 amino acids. Germline values: CDR1 SGHTA, CDR2 FQGNSA. This CDR3 reads CASSLAGEMYNEQFF. Supplemented by reference TRBV7-2 and TRBJ2-1, the full variable domain reads GAGVSQSPSNKVTEKGKDVELRCDPISGHTALYWYRQSLGQGLEFLIYFQGNSAPDKSGLPSDRFSAERTGGSVSTLTIQRTQQEDSAVYLCASSLAGEMYNEQFFGPGTRLTVL.

The chain carries TRBV29-1 and TRBJ1-1. Germline V gene sequence: CDR1 SQVTM, CDR2 ANQGSEA. CDR3 size: 15 residues. The CDR3 sequence: CSVEMGRQVGTEAFF.

V usage is TRBV20-1 and J usage is TRBJ2-5. This CDR3 has 12 amino acids. The germline CDR1 and CDR2 sequences are DFQATT and SNEGSKA (reference sequence). CDR3 residues: CSATGSEETQYF.

The J gene is TRBJ2-3, the V gene TRBV9; TCRdb proposes TRBD1, but this gene call is untestable without DNA. This CDR3 is built from 15 residues. Germline assignment: CDR1 SGDLS and CDR2 YYNGEE. The CDR3 loop reads CASSFRAVGTDTQYF.

This chain links TRBV7-9 with TRBJ2-7; TCRdb selects TRBD1, and the lack of DNA leaves this call unchecked. CDR1 is SEHNR and CDR2 is FQNEAQ in the germline V gene (reference sequence). The CDR3 extends over 13 amino acids. CDR3 protein: CASTGPKDNEQYF.